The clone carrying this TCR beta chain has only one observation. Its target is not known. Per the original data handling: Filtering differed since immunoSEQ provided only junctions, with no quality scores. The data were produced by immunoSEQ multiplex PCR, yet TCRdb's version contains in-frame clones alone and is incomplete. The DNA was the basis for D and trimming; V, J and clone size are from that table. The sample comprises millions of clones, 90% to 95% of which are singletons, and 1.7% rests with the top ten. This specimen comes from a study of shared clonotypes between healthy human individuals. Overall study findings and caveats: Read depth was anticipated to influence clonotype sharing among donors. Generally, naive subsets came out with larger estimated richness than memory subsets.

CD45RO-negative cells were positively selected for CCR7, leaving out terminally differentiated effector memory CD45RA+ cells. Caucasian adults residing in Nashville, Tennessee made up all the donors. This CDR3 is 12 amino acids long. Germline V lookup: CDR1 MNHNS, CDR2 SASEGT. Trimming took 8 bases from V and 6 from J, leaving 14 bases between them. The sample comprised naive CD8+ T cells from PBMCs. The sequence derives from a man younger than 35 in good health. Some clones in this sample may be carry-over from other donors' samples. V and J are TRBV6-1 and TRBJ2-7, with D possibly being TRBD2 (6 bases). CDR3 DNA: TGTGCCAGCCGGGAGTCCCCCTCCGAGCAGTACTTC. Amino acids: CASRESPSEQYF.